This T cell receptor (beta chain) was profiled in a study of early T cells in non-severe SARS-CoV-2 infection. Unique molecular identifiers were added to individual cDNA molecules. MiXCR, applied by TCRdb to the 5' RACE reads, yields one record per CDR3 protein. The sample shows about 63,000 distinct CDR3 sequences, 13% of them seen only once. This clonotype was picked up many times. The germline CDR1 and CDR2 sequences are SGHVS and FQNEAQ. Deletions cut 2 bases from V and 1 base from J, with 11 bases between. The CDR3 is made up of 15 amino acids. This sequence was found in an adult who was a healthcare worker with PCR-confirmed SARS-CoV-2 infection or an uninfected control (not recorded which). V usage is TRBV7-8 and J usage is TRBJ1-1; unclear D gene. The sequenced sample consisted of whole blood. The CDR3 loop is CASSLPRDGNTEAFF. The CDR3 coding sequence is TGTGCCAGCAGCTTACCACGAGACGGGAACACTGAAGCTTTCTTT.